The 6 T cell receptor beta chains in this list originate from one sample, sequenced in a study of Ad26.COV2.S vaccination and SARS-CoV-2 variants. This sample's treatment: 15 to 20 received Ad26.COV2.S at low or high dose, single or two shots; about 5 received placebo; per-sample allocation not given. The samples date from day 63 after the first vaccine or placebo injection. Repertoires were generated with immunoSEQ multiplex PCR, while TCRdb's copy carries only in-frame clones and drops some. The data contain some 480,000 clones, about 83% of them seen just once; the ten biggest clones take up roughly 13%. The source material was peripheral blood, sampled in a trial of Ad26.COV2.S vaccine versus placebo. All receptors derive from a person between 18 and 59 years old who received the Ad26.COV2.S COVID-19 vaccine or a placebo.

The chain is built from TRBV5-6 and TRBJ2-1; D is possibly TRBD1 (7 bases). The V and J ends lost 5 bases and 7 bases respectively, with 22 bases between them. Germline assignment: CDR1 SGHDT and CDR2 YYEEEE. This CDR3 is built from 16 residues. CDR3 loop: CASSLPRGTFQNEQFF. As DNA, the CDR3 is TGTGCCAGCAGTCTGCCCAGGGGGACTTTTCAGAATGAGCAGTTCTTC. Drawing the rest from reference TRBV5-6 and TRBJ2-1, the complete variable domain is DAGVTQSPTHLIKTRGQQVTLRCSPKSGHDTVSWYQQALGQGPQFIFQYYEEEERQRGNFPDRFSGHQFPNYSSELNVNALLLGDSALYLCASSLPRGTFQNEQFFGPGTRLTVL.

The rearrangement links TRBV6-5 to TRBJ2-6, with D uncertain. The CDR3 is 15 amino acids. CDR1 and CDR2 from the germline V gene are MNHEY and SVGAGI. V lost 6 bases to trimming and J lost 2 bases, with 11 bases between them. CDR3 DNA sequence: TGTGCCAGCAGCCACACGGCCGCTGGGGCCAACGTCCTGACTTTC. This sequence encodes CASSHTAAGANVLTF.

This CDR3 is CASSLYLSGYEQYF. The CDR3 DNA is TGTGCCAGCAGTTTGTACCTTAGCGGCTACGAGCAGTACTTC. The chain is built from TRBV28 and TRBJ2-7, with D possibly TRBD2 on 6 matching bases. Trimming took off 3 bases at V and 3 bases at J, with 12 bases between the two ends. The CDR3 spans 14 residues. Germline CDR1 and CDR2: MDHEN and SYDVKM.

The rearrangement uses TRBV7-2 and TRBJ1-5; D remains unclear. Deletions cut 3 bases from V and 5 bases from J, with 8 bases between. CDR3 length equals 13 residues. CDR1 is SGHTA, CDR2 FQGNSA, per germline. The CDR3 loop reads CASSFRPDQPQHF. As DNA, the CDR3 is TGTGCCAGCAGCTTCCGACCTGATCAGCCCCAGCATTTT.

The rearrangement uses TRBV9 and TRBJ1-4; maybe TRBD1 (5 bases). This CDR3 is built from 14 residues. Trimming left V 4 bases short and J 7 bases short, with 14 bases between. Germline assignment: CDR1 SGDLS and CDR2 YYNGEE. The CDR3 DNA is TGTGCCAGCAGCTCCCGGGGGGGTGGTGAAAAACTGTTTTTT. It codes for CASSSRGGGEKLFF.

The DNA of the CDR3 is TGTGCCAGCAGGGGGTCGGGGGCCGGGACCCAGTACTTC. Its protein is CASRGSGAGTQYF. V gene TRBV6-5 combines with J gene TRBJ2-5; D may match TRBD1 or TRBD2 (6 bases each). The germline CDR1 and CDR2 sequences are MNHEY and SVGAGI. The CDR3 sequence is 13 residues long. The ends were cut back, 6 bases at V and 7 bases at J, with 15 bases in the middle.